This T cell receptor beta chain was sequenced during a study of T cell changes during pregnancy in multiple sclerosis. Some clones are missing from TCRdb's copy, which holds only in-frame ones; the method was immunoSEQ multiplex PCR. The data contain about 36,000 clones, 93% of them seen just once; the ten biggest clones take up 0.35% to 0.5%. The germline gives CDR1 SGHRS, CDR2 YFSETQ. This CDR3 contains 15 residues. V lost 6 bases to trimming and J lost 7 bases; unmatched junction nucleotides: 11. The chain uses TRBV5-1 and TRBJ2-1, with 9 bases aligning to TRBD1. This TCR came from a female donor with multiple sclerosis, enrolled in a pregnancy study. Sequenced material: CD4+ T cells from peripheral blood mononuclear cells, taken in the first trimester of pregnancy. This CDR3 reads CASTLGTGRSNEQFF. The CDR3 nucleotides read TGCGCCAGCACCTTAGGGACAGGGCGATCGAATGAGCAGTTCTTC.